These 28 T cell receptor beta chains were all obtained from the same sample, sequenced in a study of metastatic and nonmetastatic thyroid tumors. The entire patient cohort was treatment-naive prior to thyroid surgery. TCRdb reanalyzed the PCR reads via MiXCR. Among 35,000 to 40,000 clones listed, roughly 28% were seen once. The source material was blood. The receptors come from a male donor with papillary thyroid cancer or a benign thyroid nodule (not recorded which). Some clones in this sample may be carry-over from other donors' samples.

This clone was recorded at least ten times. This chain joins TRBV6-4 and TRBJ2-3; 7 bases match TRBD2. V lost 4 bases to trimming and J lost 5 bases; unmatched junction nucleotides: 6. Germline CDR1 reads MRHNA; CDR2 reads SNTAGT. The CDR3 spans 14 residues. The DNA for the CDR3 is TGTGCCAGCAGTGCTAGCGGAGAGAGAGATACGCAGTATTTT. Amino acid sequence: CASSASGERDTQYF.

This clone was seen a handful of times. The gene calls are TRBV6-1 and TRBJ2-2, with 10 nucleotides matching TRBD1. With V trimmed by 6 bases and J by 5 bases, 12 bases remained unmatched. The CDR3 loop spans 17 amino acids. Germline CDR1 reads MNHNS; CDR2 reads SASEGT. Here the CDR3 DNA reads TGTGCCAGCAGAAGAGAACGGACAGGGGGTTTGACCGGGGAGCTGTTTTTT. Residues: CASRRERTGGLTGELFF.

The chain is built from TRBV20-1 and TRBJ2-1; 11 nucleotides agree with TRBD2. J lost 10 bases, V lost 4 bases, and 9 bases had no gene match. In germline, CDR1 is DFQATT, CDR2 SNEGSKA (reference sequence). CDR3 size: 14 residues. The CDR3 bases are TGCAGTGCTAAACTAGCGGGGGTACGGAGGGAGCAGTTCTTC. Encoded protein: CSAKLAGVRREQFF.

CDR3 DNA: TGTGCCACCTTGCCTCTCAGACAGGGGGCCAATGGCTACACCTTC. It codes for CATLPLRQGANGYTF. The chain joins TRBV6-1 to TRBJ1-2, with 10 bases lining up with TRBD1. The CDR3 has 15 residues. Trimming took 10 bases from V and 6 from J; bases not matched to a gene: 14. The germline gives CDR1 MNHNS, CDR2 SASEGT.

This clone occurred many times. CDR3 DNA sequence: TGTGCCAGCAGTGAAGCGCAGATTGGACTAGCGGGAGGCTACGAGCAGTACTTC. It translates to CASSEAQIGLAGGYEQYF. This chain connects TRBV6-1 to TRBJ2-7; 14 positions match TRBD2. The CDR3 sequence is 18 residues long. V lost 0 bases and J lost 3; bases outside the gene matches: 7. Germline values: CDR1 MNHNS, CDR2 SASEGT.

CDR3 bases: TGTGCCAGCAGGGTTCAGGCTGGAAACACCATATATTTT. The encoded protein is CASRVQAGNTIYF. The chain recombines TRBV6-1 with TRBJ1-3; D is undetermined. The CDR3 consists of 13 residues. The germline V gene has CDR1 MNHNS and CDR2 SASEGT. V lost 6 bases, J lost 2 bases, and 8 bases lay in between.

The CDR3 DNA follows: TGTGCCAGCAGCTTACCCTCTGCGGGGGGCTTCTACAATGAGCAGTTCTTC. Its translation: CASSLPSAGGFYNEQFF. The rearrangement links TRBV7-6 to TRBJ2-1, with 8 bases matching TRBD2. The germline V gene encodes CDR1 SGHVS and CDR2 FNYEAQ. J gave up 3 bases and V 2 bases, and 9 bases lay outside the gene matches. The CDR3 spans 17 residues. The entire variable domain, with the rest obtained from reference TRBV7-6 and TRBJ2-1, is as follows: GAGVSQSPRYKVTKRGQDVALRCDPISGHVSLYWYRQALGQGPEFLTYFNYEAQQDKSGLPNDRFSAERPEGSISTLTIQRTEQRDSAMYRCASSLPSAGGFYNEQFFGPGTRLTVL.

The chain links TRBV27 to TRBJ1-5; 7 nucleotides agree with TRBD1. The CDR3 has 15 amino acids. Germline CDR1 MNHEY, CDR2 SMNVEV (reference sequence). V lost 5 bases to trimming and J lost 9 bases; unmatched junction nucleotides: 13. The CDR3 DNA sequence: TGTGCCAGCAGTCCGGGACAGATAAGCACTCGGCCCCAGCATTTT. Its protein product is CASSPGQISTRPQHF.

The chain employs TRBV19 and TRBJ2-7, with 11 bases lining up with TRBD2. Germline V CDR1 and CDR2: LNHDA, SQIVND (reference sequence). Trimming removed 6 bases from V and 0 bases from J; junction bases left unmatched: 4. This CDR3 contains 15 residues. CDR3 amino acids: CASRTTSGGSYEQYF. As DNA, the CDR3 is TGTGCCAGTAGAACAACTAGCGGGGGCTCCTACGAGCAGTACTTC.

The chain recombines TRBV2 with TRBJ2-7; D possibly corresponds to TRBD2 (6 bases). Germline V CDR1 and CDR2: SNHLY, FYNNEI. Trimming stripped 4 bases from V and 2 bases from J, with 15 bases between. The CDR3 is 15 residues long. CDR3 nucleotides: TGTGCCAGCAGTGGAGAGGGCGGGACCCCCTACGAGCAGTACTTC. This sequence encodes CASSGEGGTPYEQYF. The whole variable domain, remainder taken from reference TRBV2 and TRBJ2-7, is EPEVTQTPSHQVTQMGQEVILRCVPISNHLYFYWYRQILGQKVEFLVSFYNNEISEKSEIFDDQFSVERPDGSNFTLKIRSTKLEDSAMYFCASSGEGGTPYEQYFGPGTRLTVT.

V gene TRBV2 combines with J gene TRBJ2-1, with a weak D call TRBD2 (5 bases). With 6 bases removed from V and 6 bases from J, the gap between germline ends came to 9 bases. The CDR3 loop spans 12 amino acids. CDR1 and CDR2 (germline): SNHLY, FYNNEI. CDR3 in DNA: TGTGCCAGCAGGAGGGATCCCAATGAGCAGTTCTTC. It specifies CASRRDPNEQFF.

This clone has only one observation. This chain uses TRBV11-2 with TRBJ1-1, with D perhaps matching TRBD1 (6 bases). CDR1 and CDR2 (germline): SGHAT, FQNNGV. The CDR3 is made up of 14 amino acids. V shed 4 bases and J shed 3 bases, with 12 bases lying between them. Here the CDR3 reads CASSSPTGHTEAFF. Here the CDR3 DNA reads TGTGCCAGCAGCTCGCCGACAGGACACACTGAAGCTTTCTTT.

The chain recombines TRBV20-1 with TRBJ2-1; D unclear. Between the trimmed V and J ends, which lost 6 bases and 15 bases, there was a span of 18 bases. The CDR3 length is 11 residues. Germline lookup yields CDR1 DFQATT and CDR2 SNEGSKA (reference sequence). The CDR3 here is CSAAQITLGFF. CDR3 DNA: TGCAGTGCGGCCCAAATAACCTTAGGGTTCTTC.

A few counts support this clone. The rearrangement uses TRBV15 and TRBJ2-3; 8 bases align to TRBD2. Germline V lookup: CDR1 LNHNV, CDR2 YYDKDF (reference sequence). This CDR3 has 15 residues. The V gene end was trimmed by 8 bases and the J gene end by 4 bases; junction bases not matched to a gene: 11. CDR3 sequence reads: CATSLRLAGPDTQYF. The DNA for the CDR3 is TGTGCCACCTCGCTAAGGCTAGCGGGCCCAGATACGCAGTATTTT.

This chain joins TRBV18 and TRBJ2-7; D uncertain. The CDR3 sequence is 13 residues long. The V gene's germline CDR1 is KGHSH and CDR2 LQKENI. V was pared by 2 bases and J by 2 bases, with 7 bases between. This CDR3 reads CASSPGSAYEQYF. CDR3 bases: TGTGCCAGCTCACCAGGGTCCGCCTACGAGCAGTACTTC.

This clone has just a few counts. V gene TRBV29-1 combines with J gene TRBJ1-6, with D tentatively TRBD1 (5 bases). Germline lookup yields CDR1 SQVTM and CDR2 ANQGSEA. V dropped 6 bases and J dropped 8 bases, with 14 bases sitting between them. The CDR3 covers 13 residues. DNA of the CDR3: TGCAGCGTCCGGACAACCCTTGATTCACCCCTCCACTTT. It is translated as CSVRTTLDSPLHF.

Regarding this clone: At one boundary the junction diverges from the germline segment, which might be a read error. The chain recombines TRBV7-8 with TRBJ2-2, with 9 nucleotides matching TRBD1. The CDR3 loop spans 15 amino acids. From germline, CDR1 is SGHVS and CDR2 FQNEAQ. CDR3 coding DNA: TGTGCCAGCAGCGGGGACAGGGCGGGGGCCGGGGAGCTGTTCTTT. It yields the protein CASSGDRAGAGELFF.

The chain links TRBV11-2 to TRBJ2-7; the D call may be TRBD1 or TRBD2 (7 bases each). CDR1 SGHAT and CDR2 FQNNGV come from the germline V gene. The CDR3 totals 19 residues. The germline V and J ends were trimmed by 7 bases and 0 bases, with 28 bases remaining between them. The CDR3 loop reads CASILRGGSSTLSSYEQYF. The CDR3, as DNA: TGTGCCAGCATTCTCAGGGGGGGATCAAGCACTCTGAGCTCCTACGAGCAGTACTTC.

This clone was counted a few times. The J gene is TRBJ2-7, the V gene TRBV28; possibly TRBD1 for D (5 bases). The CDR3 covers 11 residues. Trimming shortened V by 7 bases and J by 6 bases, and 10 bases separated the two germline ends. Germline values: CDR1 MDHEN, CDR2 SYDVKM. CDR3 coding DNA: TGTGCCAGCATGGGGCTCAGCGAGCAGTACTTC. Translation gives CASMGLSEQYF.

This rearrangement joins TRBV28 to TRBJ1-1; D remains ambiguous. The ends were cut back, 5 bases at V and 1 base at J, with 14 bases in the middle. Germline CDR1 MDHEN, CDR2 SYDVKM. The CDR3 sequence is 15 residues long. CDR3: CASSLRIVGNTEAFF. The CDR3 DNA follows: TGTGCCAGCAGTCTGCGTATTGTAGGGAACACTGAAGCTTTCTTT.

The V and J genes are TRBV11-2 and TRBJ1-1; D gene unclear. This CDR3 has 14 residues. V was trimmed by 0 bases and J by 6 bases, leaving 11 bases between them. Germline lookup yields CDR1 SGHAT and CDR2 FQNNGV. The CDR3 sequence is CASSLEGLGAEAFF. CDR3 nucleotides: TGTGCCAGCAGCTTAGAGGGATTGGGTGCTGAAGCTTTCTTT. Together with reference TRBV11-2 and TRBJ1-1, the CDR3 gives the full variable domain: EAGVAQSPRYKIIEKRQSVAFWCNPISGHATLYWYQQILGQGPKLLIQFQNNGVVDDSQLPKDRFSAERLKGVDSTLKIQPAKLEDSAVYLCASSLEGLGAEAFFGQGTRLTVV.

This clone has more than one count but fewer than ten. This CDR3 reads CASSKGGSLDNEQFF. Written as DNA, the CDR3 is TGTGCCAGCAGTAAGGGGGGATCTCTCGACAATGAGCAGTTCTTC. The chain joins TRBV6-1 to TRBJ2-1; either TRBD1 or TRBD2 may supply D (6 bases each). V was trimmed by 5 bases and J by 5 bases, leaving 16 bases between them. Germline V CDR1 and CDR2: MNHNS, SASEGT. The CDR3 runs 15 residues.

There are a few counts of this clone. The rearrangement joins TRBV9 to TRBJ1-2, with TRBD1 as a possible D gene (6 bases). The CDR3 loop spans 16 amino acids. Per the germline V gene, CDR1 is SGDLS and CDR2 is YYNGEE. Trimming stripped 2 bases from V and 5 bases from J, with 19 bases between. The CDR3 region is CASSVGTNTGFYGYTF. As DNA, the CDR3 is TGTGCCAGCAGCGTCGGGACAAATACAGGTTTTTATGGCTACACCTTC.

This clone was seen ten or more times. This chain connects TRBV3-1 to TRBJ2-5; no definite D call. The ends were cut back, 7 bases at V and 2 bases at J, with 11 bases in the middle. Germline V gene sequence: CDR1 LGHDT, CDR2 YNNKEL (reference sequence). This CDR3 is built from 13 residues. CDR3 sequence: CASKAGWQETQYF. In DNA, the CDR3 is TGTGCCAGCAAGGCTGGGTGGCAAGAGACCCAGTACTTC.

The V and J genes are TRBV6-2 or TRBV6-3 and TRBJ1-1; D remains unclear. Germline V CDR1 and CDR2: MNHEY, SVGEGT. Trimming left V 6 bases short and J 1 base short, with 12 bases between. The CDR3 runs to 14 residues. CDR3 bases: TGTGCCAGCAGAAAAGGAGGGTGGAACACTGAAGCTTTCTTT. Translated, it gives CASRKGGWNTEAFF.

This clone has just a few counts. The gene calls are TRBV7-9 and TRBJ2-1; 14 bases are shared with TRBD2. Trimming cost V 5 bases and J 9 bases; bases outside gene matches: 3. This CDR3 region has 14 residues. Germline-derived CDR1 and CDR2 are SEHNR and FQNEAQ (reference sequence). CDR3 protein: CASSHGTSGSEQFF. The CDR3 DNA reads as TGTGCCAGCAGCCATGGGACTAGCGGGAGTGAGCAGTTCTTC. Full variable domain (missing parts from reference TRBV7-9 and TRBJ2-1): DTGVSQNPRHKITKRGQNVTFRCDPISEHNRLYWYRQTLGQGPEFLTYFQNEAQLEKSRLLSDRFSAERPKGSFSTLEIQRTEQGDSAMYLCASSHGTSGSEQFFGPGTRLTVL.

This chain joins TRBV5-1 and TRBJ1-1; D is unresolved. Germline CDR1 reads SGHRS; CDR2 reads YFSETQ. The length of the CDR3 is 13 residues. V dropped 3 bases and J dropped 1 base, with 7 bases sitting between them. CDR3 residues: CASSWNKNTEAFF. In DNA form, the CDR3 reads TGCGCCAGCAGCTGGAACAAGAACACTGAAGCTTTCTTT.

In this sample, this clone turned up many times. V and J are TRBV19 and TRBJ2-6, with TRBD2 as a possible D gene (5 bases). V lost 3 bases, J lost 1 base, and 10 bases lay in between. Germline V gives CDR1 LNHDA, CDR2 SQIVND (reference sequence). This CDR3 has 16 residues. CDR3 nucleotides: TGTGCCAGTAGTATTAGCGATGGTTCTGGGGCCAACGTCCTGACTTTC. Amino acids: CASSISDGSGANVLTF.